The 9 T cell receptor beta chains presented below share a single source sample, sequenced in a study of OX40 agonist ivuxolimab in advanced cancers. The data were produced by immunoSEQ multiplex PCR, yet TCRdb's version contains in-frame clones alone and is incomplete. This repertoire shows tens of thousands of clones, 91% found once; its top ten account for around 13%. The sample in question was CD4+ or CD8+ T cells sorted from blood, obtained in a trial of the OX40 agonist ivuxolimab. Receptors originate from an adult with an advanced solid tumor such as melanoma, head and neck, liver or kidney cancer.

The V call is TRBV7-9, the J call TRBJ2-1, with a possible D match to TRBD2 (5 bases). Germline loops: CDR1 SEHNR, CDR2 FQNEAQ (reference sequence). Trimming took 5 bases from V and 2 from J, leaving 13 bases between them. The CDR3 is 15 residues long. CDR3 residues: CASSPPGTPYNEQFF. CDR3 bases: TGTGCCAGCAGCCCTCCGGGAACTCCCTACAATGAGCAGTTCTTC.

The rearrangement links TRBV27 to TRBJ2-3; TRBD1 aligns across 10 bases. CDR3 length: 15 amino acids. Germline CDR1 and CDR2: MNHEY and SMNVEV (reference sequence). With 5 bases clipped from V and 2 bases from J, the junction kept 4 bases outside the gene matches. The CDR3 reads CASSAGQGITDTQYF. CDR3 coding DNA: TGTGCCAGCAGTGCGGGACAGGGGATCACAGATACGCAGTATTTT.

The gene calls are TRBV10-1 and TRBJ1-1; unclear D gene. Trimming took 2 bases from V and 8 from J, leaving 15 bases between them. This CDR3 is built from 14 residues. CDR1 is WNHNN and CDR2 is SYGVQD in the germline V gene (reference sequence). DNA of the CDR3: TGCGCCAGCAGTGAGGCACCAGGACGGCCCGAAGCTTTCTTT. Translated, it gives CASSEAPGRPEAFF.

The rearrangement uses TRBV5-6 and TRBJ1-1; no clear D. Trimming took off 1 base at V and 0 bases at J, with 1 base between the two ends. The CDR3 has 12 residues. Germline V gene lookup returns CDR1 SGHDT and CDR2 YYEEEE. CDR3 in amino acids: CASSLLNTEAFF. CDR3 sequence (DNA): TGTGCCAGCAGCTTGTTGAACACTGAAGCTTTCTTT.

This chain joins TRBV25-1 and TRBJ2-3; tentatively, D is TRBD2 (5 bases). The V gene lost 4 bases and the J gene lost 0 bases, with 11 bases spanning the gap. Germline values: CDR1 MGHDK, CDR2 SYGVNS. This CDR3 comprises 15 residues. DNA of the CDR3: TGTGCCAGCAGTGGCCCATCGGGGAGCACAGATACGCAGTATTTT. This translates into CASSGPSGSTDTQYF.

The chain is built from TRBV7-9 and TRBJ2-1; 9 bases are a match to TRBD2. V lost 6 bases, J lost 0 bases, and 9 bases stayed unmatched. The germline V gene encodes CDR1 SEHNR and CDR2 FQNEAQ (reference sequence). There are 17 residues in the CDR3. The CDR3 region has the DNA TGTGCCAGCAGGGATCGTAGCGGGGGCAGCTCCTACAATGAGCAGTTCTTC. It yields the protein CASRDRSGGSSYNEQFF.

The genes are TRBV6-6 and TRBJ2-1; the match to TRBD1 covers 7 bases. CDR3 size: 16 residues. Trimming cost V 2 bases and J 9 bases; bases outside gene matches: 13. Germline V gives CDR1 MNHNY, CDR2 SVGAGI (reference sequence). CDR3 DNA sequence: TGTGCCAGCAGTTACACGGTAACGACAGGGACCGGTGAGCAGTTCTTC. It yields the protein CASSYTVTTGTGEQFF.

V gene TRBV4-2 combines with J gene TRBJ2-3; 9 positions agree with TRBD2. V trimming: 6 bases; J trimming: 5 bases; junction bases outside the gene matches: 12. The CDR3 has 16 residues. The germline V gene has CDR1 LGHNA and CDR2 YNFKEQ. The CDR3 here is CASSKSQRGAIDTQYF. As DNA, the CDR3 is TGTGCCAGCAGTAAAAGCCAGCGGGGGGCCATAGATACGCAGTATTTT.

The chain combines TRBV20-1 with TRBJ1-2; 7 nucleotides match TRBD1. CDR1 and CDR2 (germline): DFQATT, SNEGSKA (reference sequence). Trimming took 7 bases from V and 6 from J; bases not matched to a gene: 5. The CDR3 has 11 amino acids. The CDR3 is CSVRQGDGYTF. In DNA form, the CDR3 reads TGCAGTGTCCGACAGGGAGATGGCTACACCTTC.